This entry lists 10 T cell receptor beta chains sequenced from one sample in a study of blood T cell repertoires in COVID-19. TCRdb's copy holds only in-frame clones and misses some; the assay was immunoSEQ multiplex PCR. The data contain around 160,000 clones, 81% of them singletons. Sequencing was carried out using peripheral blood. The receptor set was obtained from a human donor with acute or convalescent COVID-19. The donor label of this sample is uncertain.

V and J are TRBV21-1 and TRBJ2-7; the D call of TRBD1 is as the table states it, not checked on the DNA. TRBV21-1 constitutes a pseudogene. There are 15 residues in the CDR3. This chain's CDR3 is CASSKVGTDAYEQYF. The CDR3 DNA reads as TGTGCCAGCAGCAAAGTGGGGACAGACGCCTACGAGCAGTACTTC.

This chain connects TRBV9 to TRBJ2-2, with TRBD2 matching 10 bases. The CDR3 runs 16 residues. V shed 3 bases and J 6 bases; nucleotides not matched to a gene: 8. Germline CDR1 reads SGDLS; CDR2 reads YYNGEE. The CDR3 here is CASSGEAGGLSGELFF. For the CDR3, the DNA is TGTGCCAGCAGCGGAGAAGCGGGGGGGCTTTCCGGGGAGCTGTTTTTT.

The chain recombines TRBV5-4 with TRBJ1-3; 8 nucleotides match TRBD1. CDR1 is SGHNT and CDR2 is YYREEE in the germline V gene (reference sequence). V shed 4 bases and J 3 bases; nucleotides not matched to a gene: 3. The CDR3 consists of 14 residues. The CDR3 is CASSQDRGGNTIYF. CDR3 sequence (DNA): TGTGCCAGCAGCCAAGACAGGGGTGGAAACACCATATATTTT.

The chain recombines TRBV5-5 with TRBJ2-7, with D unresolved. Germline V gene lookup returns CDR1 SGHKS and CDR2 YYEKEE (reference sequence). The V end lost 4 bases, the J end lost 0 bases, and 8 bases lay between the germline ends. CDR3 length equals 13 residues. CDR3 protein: CASSGDNSYEQYF. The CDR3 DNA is TGTGCCAGCAGCGGTGACAACTCCTACGAGCAGTACTTC.

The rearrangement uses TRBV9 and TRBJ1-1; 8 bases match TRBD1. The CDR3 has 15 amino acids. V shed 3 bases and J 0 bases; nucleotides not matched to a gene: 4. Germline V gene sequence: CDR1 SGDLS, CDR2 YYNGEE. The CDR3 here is CASSADRGLNTEAFF. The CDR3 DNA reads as TGTGCCAGCAGCGCCGACAGGGGCTTGAACACTGAAGCTTTCTTT.

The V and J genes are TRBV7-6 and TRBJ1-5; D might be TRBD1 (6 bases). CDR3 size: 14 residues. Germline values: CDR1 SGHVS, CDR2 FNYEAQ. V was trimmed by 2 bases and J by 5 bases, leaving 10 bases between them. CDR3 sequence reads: CASSLRGGYQPQHF. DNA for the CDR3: TGTGCCAGCAGCTTACGGGGGGGCTATCAGCCCCAGCATTTT.

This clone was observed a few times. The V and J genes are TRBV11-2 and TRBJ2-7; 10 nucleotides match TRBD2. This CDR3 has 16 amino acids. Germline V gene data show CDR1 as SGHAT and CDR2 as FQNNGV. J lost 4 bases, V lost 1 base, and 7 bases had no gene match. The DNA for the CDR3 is TGTGCCAGCAGCTTAGGGGTACTAGCGGGGAGTTACGAGCAGTACTTC. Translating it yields CASSLGVLAGSYEQYF.

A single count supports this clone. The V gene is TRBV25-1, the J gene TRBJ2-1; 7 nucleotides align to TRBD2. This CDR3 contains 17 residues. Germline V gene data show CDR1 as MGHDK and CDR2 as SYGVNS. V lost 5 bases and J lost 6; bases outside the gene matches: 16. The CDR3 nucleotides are TGTGCCAGCAGTCCACTTTGGAGGCGGGGGAGTTCCAATGAGCAGTTCTTC. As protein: CASSPLWRRGSSNEQFF.

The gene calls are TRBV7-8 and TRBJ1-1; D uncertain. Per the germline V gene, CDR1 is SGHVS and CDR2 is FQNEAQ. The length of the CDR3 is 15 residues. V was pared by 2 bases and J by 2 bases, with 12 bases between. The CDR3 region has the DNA TGTGCCAGCAGCTTACTCGGGCGGACTAACACTGAAGCTTTCTTT. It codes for CASSLLGRTNTEAFF.

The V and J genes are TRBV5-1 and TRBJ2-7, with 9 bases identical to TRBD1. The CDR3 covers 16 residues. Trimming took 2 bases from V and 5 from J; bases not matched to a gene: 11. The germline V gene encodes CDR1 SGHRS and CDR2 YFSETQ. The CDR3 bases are TGCGCCAGCAGCTTTGTACCTCGGGACAGGGACAACGAGCAGTACTTC. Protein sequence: CASSFVPRDRDNEQYF.